What follows is one T cell receptor (beta chain) and its context. Its antigen is not known. Time point in this sample: newly diagnosed, previously untreated cHL patient sample. Magnetic negative selection was used to purify CD4+ T cells from thawed PBMCs. Generated by immunoSEQ multiplex PCR, the TCRdb table keeps only in-frame clones and is missing some. The data contain 20,000 to 25,000 clones, roughly nine tenths of them singletons. Trimming shortened V by 2 bases and J by 4 bases, and 8 bases separated the two germline ends. Germline V lookup: CDR1 KGHSH, CDR2 LQKENI. This CDR3 spans 13 amino acids. This sample was included in a study of PD-1 blockade in classical Hodgkin lymphoma. Study-wide results and limits: In newly diagnosed patients, baseline TCR diversity was reportedly below that of healthy donors. What caused the repertoire differences, perhaps disease activity or prior therapy, remains undefined.

Sequenced: CD4+ T cells from blood. V and J are TRBV18 and TRBJ1-2, with D hard to call. This sequence was found in a human donor with classical Hodgkin lymphoma. CDR3 nucleotides: TGTGCCAGCTCACCAGGGCAGACCTATGGCTACACCTTC. Its translation is CASSPGQTYGYTF.